The present T cell receptor (beta chain) was sequenced within a study of shared clonotypes between healthy human individuals. Study-level results: When compared with the clonotypes that were shared by all four sorted-subset donors, the non-shared clonotypes turned out to have lower generation probabilities. Generally, naive subsets came out with larger estimated richness than memory subsets.

For this clone: Its antigen is unknown.

At the deep level, the assay was run. In the sorted-subset replicate PCRs, 200 ng DNA, roughly 29,000 T cell genomes, was used. TCRdb's copy holds only in-frame clones and misses some; the assay was immunoSEQ multiplex PCR. The repertoire consists of fewer than 1 million clones, with 95% to 97% occurring once and the leading ten covering 0.2% to 0.25%. The naive CD8 population came from CD45RO-negative cells selected for CCR7, without terminally differentiated effector memory CD45RA+ cells. The sample taken for sequencing was naive CD8+ T cells sorted from blood. The sequence derives from a man aged 30 to 39 in good health.

Here the CDR3 DNA reads TGTGCCAGCAGTAAACAAGAGACTAGCGGGAGGACCATTCAGTACTTC. This encodes CASSKQETSGRTIQYF. This chain links TRBV27 with TRBJ2-4; 13 nucleotides align to TRBD2. J was trimmed by 9 bases and V by 5 bases; bases with no gene match: 10. Germline CDR1 is MNHEY and CDR2 is SMNVEV (reference sequence). The CDR3 extends over 16 amino acids.